This T cell receptor beta chain appears in the sequencing data of a study of control samples from healthy donors and cancer patients. This CDR3 spans 16 amino acids. V was pared by 5 bases and J by 7 bases, with 24 bases between. Germline V gene lookup returns CDR1 SQVTM and CDR2 ANQGSEA. Method: immunoSEQ multiplex PCR; TCRdb's copy keeps in-frame clones and lacks some. The repertoire holds about 130,000 clones, with roughly 84% as singletons. The sequenced material came from blood. The TCR was taken from a man younger than 30 in good health. This chain uses TRBV29-1 with TRBJ2-1; maybe TRBD2 (6 bases). The CDR3 nucleotides read TGCAGCGTTTTAGGGCGCCGGGACCGGGCGGGGAATGAGCAGTTCTTC. It yields the protein CSVLGRRDRAGNEQFF.